This T cell receptor (beta chain) is drawn from a study of CD8 T cells in ankylosing spondylitis. Points from the study as a whole: There was reportedly significant enrichment of clones that were disease-linked in matched ankylosing spondylitis synovial fluid. Apparently characteristic of ankylosing spondylitis blood was a TCR beta motif (eight highly homologous variants). Earlier authors reported some of these motif variants in reactive arthritis synovial fluid and blood.

This clonotype was counted between two and nine times. Its antigen is unknown. Libraries for TCR beta were made by quantitative 5'-RACE with molecular barcodes. TCRdb passed the 5' RACE reads through MiXCR, listing each CDR3 protein once. The sample has around 890,000 distinct CDR3 sequences; about 10% are singletons. V gave up 7 bases and J gave up 0 bases, with 13 bases separating them. The CDR3 is made up of 16 amino acids. The germline CDR1 and CDR2 sequences are ENHRY and SYGVKD. Sequencing was performed on blood, either unsorted or a sorted T cell fraction (not recorded which). The source of this sequence is a male donor with ankylosing spondylitis. The chain employs TRBV10-3 and TRBJ1-6, with no clear D. In DNA, the CDR3 is TGTGCCATCACTAATGACCCTAACTCCTATAATTCACCCCTCCACTTT. It yields the protein CAITNDPNSYNSPLHF.